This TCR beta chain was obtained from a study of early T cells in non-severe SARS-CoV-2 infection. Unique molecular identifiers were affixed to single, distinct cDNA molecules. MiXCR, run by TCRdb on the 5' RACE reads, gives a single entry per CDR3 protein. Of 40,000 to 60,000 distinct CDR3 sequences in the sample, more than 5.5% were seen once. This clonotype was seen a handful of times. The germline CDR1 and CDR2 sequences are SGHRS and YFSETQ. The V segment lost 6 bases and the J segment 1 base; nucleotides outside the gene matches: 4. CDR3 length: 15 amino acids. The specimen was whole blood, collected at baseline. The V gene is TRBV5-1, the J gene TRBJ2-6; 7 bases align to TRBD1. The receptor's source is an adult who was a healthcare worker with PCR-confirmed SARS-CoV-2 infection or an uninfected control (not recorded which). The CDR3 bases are TGCGCCAGCAACCCGACAGGGTCTGGGGCCAACGTCCTGACTTTC. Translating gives CASNPTGSGANVLTF.